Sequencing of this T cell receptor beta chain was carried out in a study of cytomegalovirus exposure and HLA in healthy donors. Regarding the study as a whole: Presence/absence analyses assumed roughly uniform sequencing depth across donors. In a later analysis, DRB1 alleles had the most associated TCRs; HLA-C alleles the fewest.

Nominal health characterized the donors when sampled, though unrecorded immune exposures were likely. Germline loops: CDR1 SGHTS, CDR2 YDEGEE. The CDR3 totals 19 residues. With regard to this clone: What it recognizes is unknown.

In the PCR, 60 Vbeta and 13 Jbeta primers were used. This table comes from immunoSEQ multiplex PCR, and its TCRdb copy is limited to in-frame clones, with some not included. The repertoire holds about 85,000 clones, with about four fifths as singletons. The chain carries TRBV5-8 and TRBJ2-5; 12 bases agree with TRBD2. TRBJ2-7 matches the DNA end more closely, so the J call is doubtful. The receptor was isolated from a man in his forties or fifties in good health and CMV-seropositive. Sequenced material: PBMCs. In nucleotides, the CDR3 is TGTGCCAGCAGCTTGGCTAGGCTAGCGGGAGGGCCAGGGTCCTACGAGCAGTACTTC. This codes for CASSLARLAGGPGSYEQYF.